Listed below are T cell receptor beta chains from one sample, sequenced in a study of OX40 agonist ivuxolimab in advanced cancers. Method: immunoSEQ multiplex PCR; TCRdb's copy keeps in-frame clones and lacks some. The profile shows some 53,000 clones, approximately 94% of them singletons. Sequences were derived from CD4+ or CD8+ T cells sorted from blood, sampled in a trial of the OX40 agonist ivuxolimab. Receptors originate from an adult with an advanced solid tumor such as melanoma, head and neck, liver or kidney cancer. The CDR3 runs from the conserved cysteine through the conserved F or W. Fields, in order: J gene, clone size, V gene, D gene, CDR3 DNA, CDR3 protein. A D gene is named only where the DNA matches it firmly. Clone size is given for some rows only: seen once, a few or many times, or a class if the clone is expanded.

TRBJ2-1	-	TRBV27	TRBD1	TGTGCCAGCAGTTTCAAGGGGGCGAGCTCCTACAATGAGCAGTTCTTC	CASSFKGASSYNEQFF
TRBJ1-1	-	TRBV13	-	TGTGCCAGCAGCCGGACAAAAGAAGCTTTCTTT	CASSRTKEAFF
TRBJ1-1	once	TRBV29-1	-	TGCAGCCCCTACCTAAGAGAGGGGGGAAACACTGAAGCTTTCTTT	CSPYLREGGNTEAFF
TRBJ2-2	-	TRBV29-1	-	TGCAGCGCCAGAGGGGTAAACACCGGGGAGCTGTTTTTT	CSARGVNTGELFF
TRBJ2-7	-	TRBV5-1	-	TGCGCCAGCAGCTTGGGGGGACGCTACGAGCAGTACTTC	CASSLGGRYEQYF
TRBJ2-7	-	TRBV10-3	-	TGTGCCATCAGTGAGGATTCAGAGAGCTACGAGCAGTACTTC	CAISEDSESYEQYF
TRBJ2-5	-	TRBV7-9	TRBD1	TGTGCCAGCAGCTCTTATACCGGGACAGGGCAGACCCAGTACTTC	CASSSYTGTGQTQYF
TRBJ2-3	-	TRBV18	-	TGTGCCAGCTCACCACAAACAGATACGCAGTATTTT	CASSPQTDTQYF
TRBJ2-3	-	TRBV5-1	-	TGCGCCAGCAGCTCGCGACTAGTGTCCACAGATACGCAGTATTTT	CASSSRLVSTDTQYF
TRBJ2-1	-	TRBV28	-	TGTGCCAGCAGTTGGACGCGGGACTCCTACAATGAGCAGTTCTTC	CASSWTRDSYNEQFF
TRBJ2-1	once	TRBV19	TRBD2	TGTGCCAGTAGTGCCTCCCTAGCGGGAGGGTCGGCTGAGCAGTTCTTC	CASSASLAGGSAEQFF